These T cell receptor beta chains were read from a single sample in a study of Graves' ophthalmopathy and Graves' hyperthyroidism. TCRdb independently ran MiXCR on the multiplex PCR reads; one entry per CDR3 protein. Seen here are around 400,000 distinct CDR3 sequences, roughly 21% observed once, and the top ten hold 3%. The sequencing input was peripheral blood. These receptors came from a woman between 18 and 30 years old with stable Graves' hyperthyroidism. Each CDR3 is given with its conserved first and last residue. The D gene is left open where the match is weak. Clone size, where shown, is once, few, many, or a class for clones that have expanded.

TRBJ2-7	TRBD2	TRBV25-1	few	TGTGCCAGCAGTGACCTAGCGCCCGCGACGGGGGGGCAGTACTTC	CASSDLAPATGGQYF
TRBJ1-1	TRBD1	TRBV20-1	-	TGCAGTGCTAGAGACGGGACAGTTGAAGCTTTCTTT	CSARDGTVEAFF
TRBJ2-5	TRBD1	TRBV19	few	TGTGCGAGTAGTACACAGGGGACGCCTAGCGAGACCCAGTACTTC	CASSTQGTPSETQYF
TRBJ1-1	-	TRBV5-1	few	TGCGCCAGCAGCTTGGAGGCATTACCGAACACTGAAGCTTTCTTT	CASSLEALPNTEAFF
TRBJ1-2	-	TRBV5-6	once	TGTGCCAGCAGCTCCAACGATGGCTACACCTTC	CASSSNDGYTF
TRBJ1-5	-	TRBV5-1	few	TGCGCCAGCAGCTTGGGTGGTTTTCGGAATCAGCCCCAGCATTTT	CASSLGGFRNQPQHF
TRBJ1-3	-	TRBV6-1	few	TGTGCCAGCAGTGAAGCCGGGGGGTTCGCTGGAAACACCATATATTTT	CASSEAGGFAGNTIYF
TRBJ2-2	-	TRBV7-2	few	TGTGCCAGCAGCTTAGCGCTTGGCGGGGCCGGGGAGCTGTTTTTT	CASSLALGGAGELFF
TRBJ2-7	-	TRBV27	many	TGTGCCAGCAGTTTACGCCAGGATATCTACGAGCAGTACTTC	CASSLRQDIYEQYF
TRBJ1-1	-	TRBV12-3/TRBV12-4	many	TGTGCCAGCAGTCACAGGGTTTCTGAAGCTTTCTTT	CASSHRVSEAFF
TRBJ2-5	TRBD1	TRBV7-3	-	TGTGCCAGCAGCTACGACAGGGAGGAGACCCAGTACTTC	CASSYDREETQYF
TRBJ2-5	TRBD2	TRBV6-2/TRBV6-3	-	TGTGCCAGCGCCTCGGGAGGGGAGACCCAGTACTTC	CASASGGETQYF
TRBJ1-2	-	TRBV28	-	TGTGCCAGCAGTTCCCGACAGTCTCCCAACTATGGCTACACCTTC	CASSSRQSPNYGYTF
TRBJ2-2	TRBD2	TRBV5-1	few	TGCGCCAGCAGCTTGCGCGGGAGCCCTAAAAACACCGGGGAGCTGTTTTTT	CASSLRGSPKNTGELFF
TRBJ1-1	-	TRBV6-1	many	TGTGCCAGCAGGGGACGGAACATGAACACTGAAGCTTTCTTT	CASRGRNMNTEAFF
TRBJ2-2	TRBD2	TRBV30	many	TGTGCCTGGAGGGGGACTAGCGGGAACACCGGGGAGCTGTTTTTT	CAWRGTSGNTGELFF
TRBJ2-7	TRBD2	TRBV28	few	TGTGCCAGCAGTCCTCCCGGCTTAGCGGGAGGGTCCTACGAGCAGTACTTC	CASSPPGLAGGSYEQYF
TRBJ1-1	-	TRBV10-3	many	TGTGCCATCGAAGGGCAGGGCGACACTGAAGCTTTCTTT	CAIEGQGDTEAFF
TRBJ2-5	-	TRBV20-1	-	TGCAGTGCTCCAGTACCACTCCTTGGGTTC	CSAPVPLLGF
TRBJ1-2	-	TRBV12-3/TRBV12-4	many	TGTGCCATCACGGTGCTAGATTATGGCTACACCTTC	CAITVLDYGYTF
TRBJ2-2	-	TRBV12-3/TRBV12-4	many	TGTGCCAGCAGTTTAGACCAGGGAGGTTTCACCGGGGAGCTGTTTTTT	CASSLDQGGFTGELFF
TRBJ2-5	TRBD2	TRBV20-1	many	TGCAGTGCTAGAGGACGTACTAGCGGGATAATGCGGCGAGAGACCCAGTACTTC	CSARGRTSGIMRRETQYF
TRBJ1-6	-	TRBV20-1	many	TGCAGTGCTAGCCGGCCTCCACCCAACTATAATTCACCCCTCCACTTT	CSASRPPPNYNSPLHF
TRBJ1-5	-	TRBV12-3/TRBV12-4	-	TGTGCCAGCGCCCCTTACTGGGGGGATCAGCCCCAGCATTTT	CASAPYWGDQPQHF
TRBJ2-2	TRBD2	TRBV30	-	TGTGCCTGGAGTGTACAGGGGACTAGCGGAGACCTAACCGGGGAGCTGTTTTTT	CAWSVQGTSGDLTGELFF
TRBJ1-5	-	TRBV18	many	TGTGCCAGCTCACTTAACAGGGTTAGTAACAATCAGCCCCAGCATTTT	CASSLNRVSNNQPQHF
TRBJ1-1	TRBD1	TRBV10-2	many	TGCGCCAGCAGTGGGACAGGGTTCACTGAAGCTTTCTTT	CASSGTGFTEAFF
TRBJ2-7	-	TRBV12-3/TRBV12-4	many	TGTGCCAGCAGGCAGGGCAGTCCCTACGAGCAGTACTTC	CASRQGSPYEQYF
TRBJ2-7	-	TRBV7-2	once	TGTGCCAGCAGCTTCTCATCGGGACTCCGGGGGGAGCAGTACTTC	CASSFSSGLRGEQYF